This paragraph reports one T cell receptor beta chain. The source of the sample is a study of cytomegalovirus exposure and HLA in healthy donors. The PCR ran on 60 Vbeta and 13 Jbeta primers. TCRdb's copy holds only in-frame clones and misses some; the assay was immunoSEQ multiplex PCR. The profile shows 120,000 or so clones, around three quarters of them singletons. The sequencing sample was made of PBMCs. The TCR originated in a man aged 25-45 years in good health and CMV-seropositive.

The CDR3 DNA sequence: TGCGCCAGCAGTAAAATGGGACTCCGTGGGACTGAAGCTTTCTTT. This gives the protein CASSKMGLRGTEAFF. The V gene is TRBV10-1, the J gene TRBJ1-1; D might be TRBD1 (5 bases). This CDR3 contains 15 residues. Germline V CDR1 and CDR2: WNHNN, SYGVQD (reference sequence). The germline V and J ends were trimmed by 5 bases and 5 bases, with 18 bases remaining between them.